These T cell receptor beta chains were read from a single sample in a study of shared T cell receptors in the human thymus. Sequencing was performed with immunoSEQ multiplex PCR; in TCRdb, only in-frame clones are kept and a portion is missing. The profile shows hundreds of thousands of clones, roughly 90% of them singletons. This sample was shared with a second study, whose subject was human thymus T cells.

Sequencing used thymocytes. The source of these receptors is a boy under two years old with a congenital heart defect. CDR3s include the opening cysteine and the closing phenylalanine or tryptophan. Each record gives: J gene, clone size, D gene, V gene, CDR3 protein, CDR3 DNA. D genes are given only for firm matches. Only some rows state a clone size, as once, few, many or a class for expanded clones.

>TRBJ2-7|.|TRBD1|TRBV7-9
CASSLPGQGAHEQYF
TGTGCCAGCAGCTTACCGGGACAGGGGGCTCACGAGCAGTACTTC
>TRBJ2-7|.|TRBD1|TRBV4-3
CASSQDGGTGDYEQYF
TGCGCCAGCAGCCAAGATGGTGGGACAGGAGATTACGAGCAGTACTTC
>TRBJ1-2|.|TRBD1|TRBV7-2
CASSSQATGEKFGYTF
TGTGCCAGCAGCTCGCAGGCCACAGGGGAAAAATTTGGCTACACCTTC
>TRBJ2-7|.|TRBD2|TRBV27
CASSILAGATLYEQYF
TGTGCCAGCAGTATCCTAGCGGGAGCCACCCTCTACGAGCAGTACTTC
>TRBJ2-7|.|TRBD2|TRBV5-1
CASSAYVHAGGGEQYF
TGCGCCAGCAGCGCCTACGTGCACGCGGGGGGGGGCGAGCAGTACTTC
>TRBJ1-1|few|.|TRBV5-1
CASSLVLAREKGLTEPSNTEAFF
TGCGCCAGCAGCTTGGTTTTAGCTCGAGAAAAAGGTTTGACAGAACCTTCGAACACTGAAGCTTTCTTT
>TRBJ1-5|.|.|TRBV23-1
CASSQQYNQPQHF
TGCGCCAGCAGTCAGCAGTACAATCAGCCCCAGCATTTT
>TRBJ2-3|.|TRBD2|TRBV7-9
CASRPTSGTSTDTQYF
TGTGCCAGCAGACCGACTAGCGGAACTAGCACAGATACGCAGTATTTT
>TRBJ2-1|once|.|TRBV7-6
CASSPNLYTYNEQFF
TGTGCCAGCAGCCCCAACCTCTATACCTACAATGAGCAGTTCTTC
>TRBJ2-7|.|.|TRBV5-1
CASSPPEFGAAYEQYF
TGCGCCAGCAGCCCCCCTGAATTTGGGGCTGCCTACGAGCAGTACTTC
>TRBJ2-7|.|TRBD2|TRBV10-2
CATSGSFDEQYF
TGCGCCACTAGCGGGAGTTTCGACGAGCAGTACTTC
>TRBJ2-7|.|.|TRBV5-4
CASSLEAGSCQYF
TGTGCCAGCAGCTTGGAGGCGGGGAGCTGCCAGTACTTC
>TRBJ2-1|few|.|TRBV14
CASSQERERNEQFF
TGTGCCAGCAGCCAAGAACGGGAGAGGAATGAGCAGTTCTTC
>TRBJ2-3|.|TRBD2|TRBV15
CATSSHLAGISTDTQYF
TGTGCCACCAGCAGCCACTTAGCGGGAATAAGCACAGATACGCAGTATTTT
>TRBJ1-2|.|TRBD1|TRBV4-1
CASSQVAGDRGYGYTF
TGCGCCAGCAGCCAAGTTGCCGGGGACAGGGGGTATGGCTACACCTTC
>TRBJ2-3|once|TRBD2|TRBV28
CASLRSGRGTSTDTQYF
TGTGCCAGCCTACGGAGCGGGAGGGGTACTAGCACAGATACGCAGTATTTT
>TRBJ2-7|.|TRBD1|TRBV5-1
CASSLPDRDNEQYF
TGCGCCAGCAGCTTACCCGACAGGGACAACGAGCAGTACTTC
>TRBJ2-4|.|TRBD1|TRBV15
CATSRTGTKNIQYF
TGTGCCACCAGCAGGACAGGGACCAAAAACATTCAGTACTTC
>TRBJ1-2|.|TRBD1|TRBV6-6
CASRPGTGAYGYTF
TGTGCCAGCAGACCCGGGACAGGGGCCTATGGCTACACCTTC
>TRBJ2-7|.|.|TRBV6-5
CASSDYRVGEQYF
TGTGCCAGCAGTGATTACAGGGTCGGCGAGCAGTACTTC
>TRBJ1-1|.|.|TRBV19
CASTGSNTEAFF
TGTGCCAGTACGGGTTCTAACACTGAAGCTTTCTTT
>TRBJ2-7|.|.|TRBV28
CASSLKGLDPYEQYF
TGTGCCAGCAGTTTAAAGGGGCTGGACCCCTACGAGCAGTACTTC
>TRBJ1-5|.|.|TRBV6-1
CASSDGEGGNQPQHF
TGTGCCAGCAGTGATGGGGAGGGAGGCAATCAGCCCCAGCATTTT
>TRBJ1-4|.|.|TRBV27
CASSFNRNSTNEKLFF
TGTGCCAGCAGTTTTAACAGGAATTCAACTAATGAAAAACTGTTTTTT
>TRBJ1-2|.|TRBD1|TRBV12-5
CASGLTGVGGGYTF
TGTGCTAGTGGTTTGACAGGGGTTGGGGGGGGCTACACCTTC
>TRBJ1-1|.|.|TRBV6-6
CASSYGGAGNTEAFF
TGTGCCAGCAGTTACGGGGGCGCAGGGAACACTGAAGCTTTCTTT
>TRBJ1-3|.|.|TRBV7-9
CASSPGGLQGNSGNTIYF
TGTGCCAGCAGCCCCGGGGGGTTGCAGGGGAACTCTGGAAACACCATATATTTT
>TRBJ2-3|few|TRBD1|TRBV5-1
CASSPDRGPDTQYF
TGCGCCAGCAGCCCCGACAGGGGCCCAGATACGCAGTATTTT
>TRBJ2-2|once|.|TRBV7-6
CASSLGGASGLNTGELFF
TGTGCCAGCAGCTTAGGGGGGGCTAGCGGACTTAACACCGGGGAGCTGTTTTTT
>TRBJ2-4|.|.|TRBV28
CASSLKIPGGKPHAKNIQYF
TGTGCCAGCAGTTTAAAAATCCCGGGCGGGAAACCCCACGCCAAAAACATTCAGTACTTC
>TRBJ2-3|.|.|TRBV25-1
CASSEWSRSSTDTQYF
TGTGCCAGCAGTGAATGGTCCAGATCTAGCACAGATACGCAGTATTTT
>TRBJ2-1|.|.|TRBV25-1
CASSEKGGGYNEQFF
TGTGCCAGCAGTGAAAAAGGGGGGGGGTACAATGAGCAGTTCTTC
>TRBJ2-7|.|TRBD1|TRBV28
CASSQQGAWEQYF
TGTGCCAGCAGTCAACAGGGGGCATGGGAGCAGTACTTC